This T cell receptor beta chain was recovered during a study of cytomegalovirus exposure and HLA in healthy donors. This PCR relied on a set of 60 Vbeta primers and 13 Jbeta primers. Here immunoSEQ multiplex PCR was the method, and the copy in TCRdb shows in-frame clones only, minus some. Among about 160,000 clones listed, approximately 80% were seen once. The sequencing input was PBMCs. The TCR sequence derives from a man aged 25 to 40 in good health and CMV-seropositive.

The chain's CDR3 is CASSLEGTNPPETQYF. The CDR3, as DNA: TGTGCCAGCAGCTTAGAAGGGACTAACCCACCTGAGACCCAGTACTTC. J is TRBJ2-5 and V is TRBV7-9, with 7 nucleotides matching TRBD2. Trimming took 1 base from V and 5 from J; bases not matched to a gene: 10. This CDR3 spans 16 amino acids. The germline V gene encodes CDR1 SEHNR and CDR2 FQNEAQ (reference sequence).